What follows describes a single TCR beta chain. Profiled with immunoSEQ multiplex PCR; TCRdb holds only in-frame clones, not every one. The data contain around 4,200 clones, 75% to 90% of them singletons. This sample is part of a study of brain metastases from non-small cell lung cancer. The germline CDR1 and CDR2 sequences are LGHNA and YNFKEQ. The trim removed 4 bases at V and 4 bases at J, leaving 2 bases unmatched. The CDR3 runs to 14 residues. The chain carries TRBV4-2 and TRBJ1-5, with 9 bases that match TRBD1. Sequencing input: primary lung tumor tissue. The source of this sequence is a donor at least 40 years old with non-small cell lung cancer. Here the CDR3 reads CASSLDRGNQPQHF. DNA for the CDR3: TGTGCCAGCAGCCTAGACAGGGGGAATCAGCCCCAGCATTTT.